This paragraph reports one TCR beta chain. Its specific antigen is unknown. No clone much larger than this one lies a single base away; base qualities are absent. The data stem from a study of cytomegalovirus exposure and HLA in healthy donors (dated by TCRdb to the late 2010s). Regarding the research as a whole: According to an earlier analysis of around 600 of the donors, about 179 million T cells yielded 90 million to 130 million unique TCR beta sequences and around 300 Gb of sequence data. HLA typing covered class I and class II loci at four-digit resolution. Of the approximately 400 genotyped donors, roughly 80% fell in the genetic ancestry cluster associated with self-reported Caucasian donors. The study combined high-throughput TCR immunosequencing, statistical association of individual TCRs with disease status, and machine learning to predict cytomegalovirus infection status. In an earlier analysis of 500 to 650 of the donors, high-throughput TCR beta sequencing was used to judge whether each TCR beta V gene segment behaved as functional or pseudogenic. Along with the roughly 700-subject first cohort, a separate validation cohort of more than 90 different subjects was used. A later analysis re-examined previously published TCR beta repertoires from about 670 donors and added high-resolution HLA genotyping to investigate patterns of TCR occurrence. The study used immunosequencing to profile the T cell repertoires of several hundred subjects and linked those repertoires to cytomegalovirus serostatus. Donor age, sex, ethnicity and CMV serostatus were compiled together with the repertoire data. The number of donors typed differed by locus, with 629-630 for A, B, C, DRB1 and DQB1, 522 for DQA1, 600 to 610 for DPA1, and 450 to 480 for DPB1. The aim of the study was to test whether cataloging public T cell receptors could identify signatures of past pathogen exposure. Approximately 300 gigabases of sequencing data and around 88 million unique TCR sequences made up an early release that covered fewer than 650 HLA-typed donors. Genome-wide SNP genotypes for about 65% of the roughly 670 donors were used in a later genetic analysis, which treated that subset as a discovery cohort. Rather than drawing on any new phenotypic data, the later analysis identified candidate immune exposures from TCR beta sequences and the way those sequences occurred across donors. Among almost 400 genotyped donors of the cohort, an average of roughly 240,000 unique TCR beta nucleotide sequences were sequenced per donor, 15% to 20% of them non-productive. Because of strong linkage in the cohort, roughly five DR-DQ haplotypes were treated as single units for association and clustering. Every repertoire in the discovery cohort had been generated on one and the same sequencing platform. Results the study describes overall, beyond this receptor: Compared with equally common non-associated chains, HLA-associated TCR beta chains in a later analysis were more clonally expanded and had lower generation probabilities. Because counts were too low, some 16 rarely observed V segments, including chromosome 9 orphons, were excluded from the earlier analysis of 587 of the donors. Because some donors lacked HLA typing at each locus, the association tests relied only on the typed subset. A cluster of highly shared sequence variants was judged likely to represent a technical artifact of the sequencing pipeline. In an earlier analysis of around 600 of the donors, most TCR beta V segments were observed in productive rearrangements about 87% or about 30% of the time, broadly matching IMGT annotations. In a later analysis, about 16,000 TCR beta sequences were associated with specific HLA alleles at a false discovery rate of 0.05. The authors suggested that the approach could potentially be generalized to other disease states and immunological phenotypes. The only immune exposure information available for the cohort was CMV serostatus. A later analysis found that most CMV-associated TCR beta chains appeared HLA-restricted, with HLA associations seemingly driven largely by CMV exposure. While some public TCRs were present in many individuals, most TCR sequences turned up only very rarely across donors. Strong co-occurrence of HLA alleles, especially DR and DQ, made assigning TCR associations to individual alleles difficult. In vitro tests confirmed that a few of the cytomegalovirus-associated TCR beta chains recognize cytomegalovirus antigens. An association between a missense DCLRE1C variant and V-gene and J-gene trimming of TCR beta chains was found in a later genetic analysis and replicated in an independent cohort. This cohort had only TCR beta chains sequenced, and the lack of alpha or paired-chain data limited which features could be detected. In both the original and validation cohorts, the classifier was reported to diagnose cytomegalovirus status with high specificity and sensitivity. Because the 87-base-pair reads could not distinguish some IMGT-functional V segments, including TRBV6-2 and TRBV6-3, those segments were excluded. According to a later analysis, TCR association rates differed among HLA loci, with DRB1 alleles showing the most associated TCRs and HLA-C alleles showing the fewest. The study listed 150 to 200 TCR beta chains as associated with cytomegalovirus. In a later genetic analysis, fewer N-insertions in productive TCRs were reported among donors in an Asian-associated ancestry cluster than the roughly 700-donor mean. According to a later analysis, parvovirus B19, influenza, CMV and Epstein-Barr virus appeared linked to several top co-occurrence clusters. A further reported finding was that TCR beta sequences accurately predicted the HLA-A and HLA-B alleles for most subjects in the first cohort. Correlated functional status among segregating V segments might be attributable to linkage disequilibrium, but an unknown experimental factor could not be ruled out. Sequencing depth was assumed to be roughly uniform across donors in the presence/absence analyses, though that assumption may not hold.

The library was made by the immunoSEQ multiplex PCR assay. For the multiplex PCR, a mixture combining 60 forward primers for TCR Vbeta segments and 13 reverse primers for TCR Jbeta segments was used. The CDR3 region of rearranged TCR beta genes was amplified from genomic DNA with a multiplex PCR assay. The Illumina HiSeq System was used to sequence the amplified TCR beta libraries as 87-base-pair reads. Turning to the authors' computational methods: A later analysis tallied around 87 million unique TCR beta chains across the 700 or so repertoires, and approximately 11 million of those chains were shared by two or more donors. Raw reads were error-corrected and collapsed into unique sequences by a nearest-neighbor algorithm in which closely related sequences were merged to remove PCR and sequencing errors. V, D and J gene segments were assigned by aligning CDR3 sequences to IMGT reference sequences. Each retained sequence needed at least a six-nucleotide match to both a V gene segment and a J gene segment. Rearrangements were classified as productive when the CDR3 lacked stop codons and remained in frame with V and J, and all other rearrangements were classified as non-productive. CDR3 was defined by IMGT convention, running from the second conserved V-encoded cysteine to the conserved J-encoded phenylalanine. In an earlier analysis of just under 600 of the donors, sequences lacking an unambiguous match to a single V gene segment were excluded. In an earlier analysis of approximately 560 of the donors, a V segment was called functional when productive rearrangements were above 56.7%, and segregating when the standard deviation between donors exceeded 5%. A statistical classification framework was developed to diagnose cytomegalovirus status using the catalog of TCR beta chain sequences. V and J gene assignment, in a later analysis, came from comparing TCR nucleotide sequences with IMGT/GENE-DB human TR gene sequences. In a later analysis, CDR3 sequences and most-parsimonious VDJ recombination scenarios were assigned using the TCRdist pipeline. A later analysis defined each TCR beta chain by its CDR3 amino acid sequence plus V-gene family, and excluded reads lacking a unique V-gene family. In a later analysis, 450 to 600 highly shared, low-generation-probability nucleotide sequences were removed to address suspected cross-contamination and a sequencing artifact. In a later analysis, a clonal expansion index for each public chain was calculated from normalized within-repertoire ranks of inferred template counts. In a later analysis, generation probabilities were computed with a VDJ recombination model fitted to out-of-frame rearrangements, and the resulting probabilities were checked against IGoR. In a later analysis, hypergeometric tests were used to score TCR-TCR, TCR-HLA and TCR-CMV co-occurrence, with a repertoire-size bias correction applied to TCR pairs. In a later analysis, false discovery rates were estimated by permuting HLA or CMV assignments 20 times. In a later analysis, co-occurring TCRs were grouped using DBSCAN, with TCRdist sequence similarity added in when clustering inside HLA-allele-positive subsets. For co-occurrence clustering, repertoires with fewer than 30,000 or more than 120,000 public chains were excluded, along with roughly 5 repertoires with anomalous nucleotide sharing. This immuneACCESS table, as held by TCRdb, lists in-frame sequences with V and J called but not all clones. Of the missing ones, under half trace to an unresolved V gene in checked studies; the others have no known cause. Clonal size and the V and J genes are those of that table, whereas D and trimming came from the DNA. The sample table records about 88,000 clones; roughly 84% of these occur just once. The top ten clonotypes cover approximately 2.6% of the sample.

Via the germline V gene, CDR1 is MGHRA and CDR2 YSYEKL. Trimming removed 3 bases from V and 2 bases from J, leaving 17 bases between the germline ends. From its cysteine to its phenylalanine, the CDR3 spans 16 amino acids. Left in the record is the CDR3 DNA by itself, 48 bases read in frame from the first base. In total, over 600 healthy bone marrow donors made up the cohort. All cohort members were sampled while nominally healthy, although unrecorded immune exposures were likely present. The donor tested CMV seronegative and was one of the 352 seronegative cohort members. A peripheral blood sample was collected from each donor, and TCR beta sequencing was performed on peripheral blood mononuclear cells. Genomic DNA was extracted from the blood cell samples with the Qiagen DNeasy Blood Extraction Kit.

The chain was built from TRBV4-1 and TRBJ2-7; D gene: possibly TRBD1, on 6 matching bases. Sequencing was done on a sample of PBMCs. The TCR comes from a man under 40 in good health and CMV-seronegative. The sequence in DNA is TGCGCCAGCAGCCAGACCCCGGGACAAACAGCCTACGAGCAGTACTTC. Its coded protein is CASSQTPGQTAYEQYF.